These 6 T cell receptor beta chains were all obtained from the same sample, sequenced in a study of Ad26.COV2.S vaccination and SARS-CoV-2 variants. Treatment specified: roughly 19 received Ad26.COV2.S at low or high dose, single or two shots; several received placebo; per-sample allocation not given. Sample collection was performed on day 63 after the first vaccine or placebo injection. Data came from immunoSEQ multiplex PCR; TCRdb stores just in-frame clones and leaves some out. The table lists 350,000 to 450,000 clones, roughly 87% of them singletons. The sample here was peripheral blood, taken in a trial of Ad26.COV2.S vaccine versus placebo. Receptor source: a person aged 18-65 years who received the Ad26.COV2.S COVID-19 vaccine or a placebo.

This clone was counted a few times. The chain combines TRBV5-1 with TRBJ1-4, with a weak D call TRBD1 (5 bases). The CDR3 consists of 14 residues. Germline lookup yields CDR1 SGHRS and CDR2 YFSETQ. V was clipped by 4 bases and J by 8 bases, with 15 bases between them. CDR3 loop: CASSGALGNEKLFF. CDR3 DNA: TGCGCCAGCAGCGGGGCCCTGGGCAACGAAAAACTGTTTTTT.

This clone was observed once. In DNA, the CDR3 is TGTGCCAGCTCACCAATCGGCAGACTCCACTATGGCTACACCTTC. It is translated as CASSPIGRLHYGYTF. The V gene is TRBV18, the J gene TRBJ1-2, with D unresolved. The V gene's germline CDR1 is KGHSH and CDR2 LQKENI. The CDR3 extends over 15 amino acids. V was shortened by 2 bases and J by 3 bases, with 13 bases between the two germline ends.

The J gene is TRBJ1-4, the V gene TRBV9, with 8 bases lining up with TRBD1. The length of the CDR3 is 14 residues. V shed 3 bases, J shed 5 bases, and the junction held 3 bases outside the gene matches. CDR1 is SGDLS and CDR2 is YYNGEE in the germline V gene. Here the CDR3 DNA reads TGTGCCAGCAGCGGGACAGGGCACAATGAAAAACTGTTTTTT. Protein product: CASSGTGHNEKLFF.

CDR3 sequence: CATSDSRTGYQPQHF. CDR3 coding DNA: TGTGCCACCAGTGATTCCCGGACAGGATATCAGCCCCAGCATTTT. This chain links TRBV24-1 with TRBJ1-5, with 7 bases aligning to TRBD1. Per germline, CDR1 KGHDR and CDR2 SFDVKD. The length of the CDR3 is 15 residues. Trimming at V came to 2 bases and at J to 5 bases, leaving 5 bases not matched to a gene.

Here the CDR3 reads CAWTPPGGAEAFF. The CDR3 nucleotides are TGTGCCTGGACGCCCCCCGGGGGAGCTGAAGCTTTCTTT. This rearrangement joins TRBV30 to TRBJ1-1, with D possibly matching TRBD1 (5 bases). The ends were cut back, 4 bases at V and 6 bases at J, with 15 bases in the middle. The length of the CDR3 is 13 residues. CDR1 is GTSNPN and CDR2 is SVGIG in the germline V gene (reference sequence).

The V call is TRBV7-9, the J call TRBJ1-1; D ambiguous. V was clipped by 3 bases and J by 1 base, with 15 bases between them. CDR1 SEHNR and CDR2 FQNEAQ come from the germline V gene (reference sequence). CDR3 length: 16 residues. CDR3 sequence (DNA): TGTGCCAGCAGCTTCCCCACGACAAGGCCGAACACTGAAGCTTTCTTT. Translating gives CASSFPTTRPNTEAFF.